The T cell receptor beta chain described here comes from a study of blood T cell repertoires in COVID-19. On the study more broadly: Sites in the United States, Italy and Spain provided acute and convalescent COVID-19 samples. Sources were T cells, B-cell-depleted T cells, or PBMCs; the material itself was cDNA or gDNA.

Profiling relied on immunoSEQ multiplex PCR, and the TCRdb table lists in-frame clones only, not all of them. The sample carries around 220,000 clones, around four fifths recorded once. Germline V gene sequence: CDR1 SGHNT, CDR2 YYREEE (reference sequence). CDR3 length: 16 residues. V dropped 4 bases and J dropped 7; count of bases not matched to a gene: 13. The V gene is TRBV5-4, the J gene TRBJ2-2; 7 positions agree with TRBD2. The sequence was obtained from a man between 25 and 39 years old with active or convalescent COVID-19. Specimen: peripheral blood. DNA for the CDR3: TGTGCCAGCAGCGCGCCGGGACTACGAGTGGGCGGGGAGCTGTTTTTT. Translating gives CASSAPGLRVGGELFF.